This T cell receptor (beta chain) came from a study of identical twins. For this clonotype: Antigen unknown.

V lost 5 bases, J lost 1 base, and 10 bases lay in between. Germline V gene lookup returns CDR1 DFQATT and CDR2 SNEGSKA (reference sequence). The CDR3 length is 13 residues. Findings of the study overall: Weaker excess twin sharing was seen among beta out-of-frame sequences.

TCRdb analysed the 5' RACE reads with MiXCR anew, one entry per CDR3 protein. The sample carries some 900,000 distinct CDR3 sequences, 12% recorded once. These data were also filed under a second study, of yellow fever vaccine responses in identical twins.

The sequenced sample was PBMCs. This chain links TRBV20-1 with TRBJ2-3; a possible D gene is TRBD1 (5 bases). The receptor's source is a woman aged 18-29 years in good health. CDR3 in amino acids: CSAPTTGTDTQYF. CDR3 DNA sequence: TGCAGTGCTCCTACGACAGGCACAGATACGCAGTATTTT.